What follows are 5 T cell receptor beta chains derived from one specimen sequenced in a study of regulatory T cells in long-lasting Graves disease. Construction of the TCR beta libraries employed iRepertoire HTBI primers in conjunction with Arm-PCR of CDR3 regions. TCRdb ran MiXCR on the multiplex PCR reads and lists one entry per CDR3 protein. This sample yields approximately 350,000 distinct CDR3 sequences, of which 16% are seen a single time; over 20% belongs to the top ten. Stated time point: newly diagnosed GD, antithyroid drugs for less than 3 months. Extracted RNA from PBMCs served as the source of the TCR library. This same sample was also taken into another study, of T cells in Graves' hyperthyroidism and ophthalmopathy.

This material consisted of peripheral blood mononuclear cells (PBMCs), taken at new diagnosis, from a patient treated with antithyroid drugs. The receptors stem from a young woman with Graves disease.

In its sample, this clonotype was seen a few times. V gene TRBV11-2 combines with J gene TRBJ2-7; no firm D call. Germline values: CDR1 SGHAT, CDR2 FQNNGV. The V gene lost 5 bases and the J gene lost 3 bases, with 8 bases spanning the gap. The CDR3 loop spans 12 amino acids. CDR3 amino acids: CASSQDYYEQYF. The CDR3 region has the DNA TGTGCCAGCAGCCAAGATTACTACGAGCAGTACTTC.

This clonotype showed up many times. The rearrangement uses TRBV5-1 and TRBJ2-2; no clear D gene. The CDR3 contains 13 residues. V lost 4 bases and J 4 bases, leaving 8 bases between the germline ends. In germline, CDR1 is SGHRS, CDR2 YFSETQ. The CDR3 DNA follows: TGCGCCAGCAGCCTCTGGCCCACCGGGGAGCTGTTTTTT. This encodes CASSLWPTGELFF.

The sample holds many counts of this clonotype. The rearrangement uses TRBV28 and TRBJ1-6; unclear D gene. The CDR3 totals 15 residues. The germline V gene has CDR1 MDHEN and CDR2 SYDVKM. V dropped 3 bases and J dropped 5 bases, with 11 bases sitting between them. The chain's CDR3 is CASSFLGGDNSPLHF. In DNA, the CDR3 is TGTGCCAGCAGTTTTTTGGGAGGCGATAATTCACCCCTCCACTTT.

This clonotype has only a few counts. The chain recombines TRBV12-5 with TRBJ1-3; TRBD1 is a possible D gene (6 bases). The CDR3 is made up of 15 amino acids. Trimming removed 9 bases from V and 0 bases from J, with 15 bases in between. The germline V gene has CDR1 LGHNT and CDR2 FRNRAP. Here the CDR3 DNA reads TGTGCTAGCGGGGCAGGGGTTAACTCTGGAAACACCATATATTTT. Protein product: CASGAGVNSGNTIYF.

The chain combines TRBV6-2 or TRBV6-3 with TRBJ1-6, with 7 bases fitting TRBD1. This CDR3 is built from 14 residues. Trimming took 5 bases from V and 7 from J; bases not matched to a gene: 5. Looked up from germline, CDR1 is MNHEY and CDR2 is SVGEGT. CDR3 nucleotides: TGTGCCAGCAGTCGACAGGGATCGAATTCACCCCTCCACTTT. It is translated as CASSRQGSNSPLHF.